One TCR beta chain is described in this entry. The antigen it recognizes is unknown. No base quality values were provided; no much bigger clone lies one nucleotide off. In Seattle, one collaborating source enrolled patients while the infection was active and tracked those patients longitudinally over the course of disease. Collaborating institutions collected whole blood in K2EDTA tubes following their own protocols. For TCRbeta analysis, collaborators shipped samples as frozen whole blood, isolated PBMCs, or DNA extracted from either of those sample types. The immunoSEQ Assay, a bias-controlled multiplex PCR, was used to amplify TCRbeta CDR3 regions from genomic DNA. As for the original processing: The number of nucleated cells in each sample was estimated from the amplification of reference gene primers within the assay. Sequence reads were collapsed and filtered to measure the absolute abundance of every unique TCRbeta CDR3 rearrangement. Productive Simpson clonality was computed per sample as the square root of Simpson's diversity index over productive rearrangements. Imported from immuneACCESS, the table was reduced by TCRdb to in-frame sequences with V and J called. These copies leave out some clones; in studies compared against another copy, an unresolved V gene accounts for under half, and the cause of the remainder is not known. V and J calls and clone size follow that table, whereas D and trimming were derived from the DNA. Counted in this sample were about 250,000 clones; nearly 90% of them appeared once. The top ten constitute around 1.9% of the sample.

The data are from a study of blood T cell repertoires in COVID-19 (dated by TCRdb to about 2020). The study in broad terms: The collaborator samples originated in the United States, Italy and Spain and spanned the acute and convalescent phases of COVID-19. The repertoires were released in a freely available public database meant as a resource for research on the immune response to SARS-CoV-2. The samples were drawn from the first 160 participants of the ongoing ImmuneRACE study and from roughly 1,300 subjects provided by 6 global collaborators. The material from the prospective study consisted of cDNA or gDNA derived from T cells, B-cell-depleted T cells, or PBMCs. Where available, HLA class I and class II types were obtained from metadata supplied by the sample provider rather than from assay-based typing. A de-identified subject ID, COVID-19 status, age in years and sex were almost always included in the sample metadata. The dataset comprised deeply sampled blood TCRbeta repertoires from subjects exposed to, actively infected with, or recovered from COVID-19.

Taken from the germline V gene (reference sequence), the CDR1 and CDR2 loops are LGHDT and YNNKEL. The CDR3 starts with the cysteine, ends with the phenylalanine, and has 14 residues. Solely the CDR3 DNA is kept, with 42 bases framed from the first base. V and J are truncated by 4 bases and 2 bases respectively, leaving an intervening sequence of 12 bases. Study-wide findings and limitations: The quantity of clinical and demographic metadata differed by source and by participant and was supplied without curation.

The chain employs TRBV3-1 (or the pseudogene TRBV3-2) and TRBJ2-7; TRBD2 is a weak D gene call, 5 bases matching. The receptor was isolated from a woman aged 60 to 75 with COVID-19, enrolled during active disease. The sequenced sample was peripheral blood. The CDR3 protein sequence reads: CASSLRRGAYEQYF. The nucleotide sequence is given as TGTGCCAGCAGCCTCCGCCGGGGAGCCTACGAGCAGTACTTC.